This T cell receptor beta chain is from a study of T cells in Graves' hyperthyroidism and ophthalmopathy. Points from the study as a whole: Appearing also in blood were most of the thyroid clonotypes expanded above 0.001.

RNA transcripts yielded amplified TCR beta CDR3 regions. The TCR CDR3 first-round RT-PCR relied on the HTBI primer set. TCRdb re-derived calls from the multiplex PCR reads in MiXCR, one entry per CDR3 protein. The data hold 250,000 or so distinct CDR3 sequences, with roughly 17% observed a single time. Under 3 months was the duration of disease in ophthalmopathy patients, who also had a Clinical Activity Score of at least 3 and a NOSPECS grade of at least 4. The table lists this clonotype with many counts. No antigen is known for it. Germline loops: CDR1 PRHDT, CDR2 FYEKMQ (reference sequence). The CDR3 is 15 amino acids. V gave up 3 bases and J gave up 8 bases, with 19 bases separating them.

Sequences were obtained from blood. The rearrangement uses TRBV13 and TRBJ1-2, with D unresolved. This sequence originates from a young woman with Graves' ophthalmopathy. The CDR3 sequence: CASSLRVEPTRGYTF. As DNA, the CDR3 is TGTGCCAGCAGCTTGCGGGTAGAACCTACGCGGGGCTACACCTTC. Using reference TRBV13 and TRBJ1-2 for the parts outside the CDR3, the full variable domain is AAGVIQSPRHLIKEKRETATLKCYPIPRHDTVYWYQQGPGQDPQFLISFYEKMQSDKGSIPDRFSAQQFSDYHSELNMSSLELGDSALYFCASSLRVEPTRGYTFGSGTRLTVV.